Listed here is a single T cell receptor (beta chain). Antigen unknown. Likely unrecorded immune exposures existed in these nominally healthy donors. The sample originates from a study of cytomegalovirus exposure and HLA in healthy donors. The study ran its PCR with 60 Vbeta and 13 Jbeta primers. Clones were sequenced by immunoSEQ multiplex PCR, and TCRdb holds only the in-frame ones, with some missing. The sample has roughly 69,000 clones, approximately 80% seen once. The CDR3 has 16 residues. The germline gives CDR1 LNHDA, CDR2 SQIVND (reference sequence). The V and J ends lost 4 bases and 4 bases, in that order; junction bases with no gene match: 6. Study-wide results and caveats: In vitro testing confirmed a few CMV-associated chains as specific for CMV antigens. Sequencing artifact likely explains a cluster of highly shared sequence variants.

The chain is built from TRBV19 and TRBJ1-5; the match to TRBD1 covers 11 bases. The clonotype comes from a man between 18 and 35 years old in good health and CMV-seronegative. Sequencing was performed on PBMCs. The CDR3 region is CASSTQDRGRNQPQHF. The CDR3 DNA is TGTGCCAGTAGTACCCAGGACAGGGGGCGAAATCAGCCCCAGCATTTT.